The clone carrying this T cell receptor (beta chain) is a singleton in its sample. Its antigen is not known. Sampling times: baseline, cycle 4 day 1, cycle 7 day 1. The sample belongs to a study of OX40 agonist ivuxolimab in advanced cancers. General study findings and limits: Relatively little clonal expansion, among the lowest observed, appeared in partial responders at 0.1-3.0 mg/kg. Expanded peripheral T-cell antigen specificity went undetermined.

Assay: immunoSEQ multiplex PCR; the TCRdb copy retains only in-frame clones and omits some. The table lists roughly 86,000 clones, 92% of them singletons. The V gene's germline CDR1 is SGHRS and CDR2 YFSETQ. The CDR3 covers 14 residues. V was trimmed by 2 bases and J by 7 bases, leaving 16 bases between them. The sequence was collected from an adult with an advanced solid tumor such as melanoma, head and neck, liver or kidney cancer. V usage is TRBV5-1 and J usage is TRBJ2-7, with D maybe TRBD1 (5 bases). The source was CD4+ or CD8+ T cells sorted from blood, collected in a trial of the OX40 agonist ivuxolimab. The CDR3 region has the DNA TGCGCCAGCAGCTTTGACGGTGGAAGGGGTGAGCAGTACTTC. Translation: CASSFDGGRGEQYF.